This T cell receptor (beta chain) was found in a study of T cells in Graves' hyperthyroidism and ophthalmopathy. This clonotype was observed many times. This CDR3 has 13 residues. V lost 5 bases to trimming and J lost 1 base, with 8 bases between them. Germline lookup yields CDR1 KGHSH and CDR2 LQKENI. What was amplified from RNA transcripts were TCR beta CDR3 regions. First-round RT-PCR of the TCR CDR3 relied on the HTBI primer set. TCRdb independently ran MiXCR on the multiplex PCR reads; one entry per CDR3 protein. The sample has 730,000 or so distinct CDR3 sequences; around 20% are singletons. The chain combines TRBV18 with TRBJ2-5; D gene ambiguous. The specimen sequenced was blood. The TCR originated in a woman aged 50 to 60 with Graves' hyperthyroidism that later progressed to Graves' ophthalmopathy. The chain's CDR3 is CASSRMGQETQYF. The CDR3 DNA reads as TGTGCCAGCTCAAGGATGGGCCAAGAGACCCAGTACTTC.